This note documents a single TCR beta chain sequence. Its antigen is unidentified. This specimen belongs to a study of post-analysis software for immune sequencing data. Study findings and constraints: The five TRBV segments detected at higher frequency in patients than in controls included TRBV5-6, TRBV5-1 and TRBV20-1. A significant reduction in normalized Chao1 diversity was observed in multiple sclerosis patients versus controls.

cDNA libraries of TCR beta carried unique molecular identifiers. TCRdb independently ran MiXCR on the PCR reads; one entry per CDR3 protein. This table has hundreds of thousands of distinct CDR3 sequences, about 44% appearing once. CDR3 length: 15 amino acids. Trimming removed 6 bases at V and 1 base at J, with 17 bases between. Germline-derived CDR1 and CDR2 are DFQATT and SNEGSKA (reference sequence). This TCR was recovered from a girl aged 5 to 17 with multiple sclerosis. This chain uses TRBV20-1 with TRBJ2-3; D may match TRBD1 or TRBD2 (5 bases each). Sequenced input: blood. The CDR3 loop is CSARELDTGTDTQYF. CDR3 nucleotide sequence: TGCAGTGCCAGGGAGCTAGACACGGGCACAGATACGCAGTATTTT.